The clone carrying this T cell receptor (beta chain) has only one observation. How the authors handled the data: Reference gene primer amplification in the assay estimated nucleated cell counts. Method: immunoSEQ multiplex PCR; TCRdb's copy keeps in-frame clones and lacks some. That table furnishes V, J and clone size, whereas the DNA furnished D and trimming. The data hold about 41,000 clones, with 87% observed a single time. The data were obtained in a study of blood T cell repertoires in COVID-19. Study as a whole: From T cells, B-cell-depleted T cells, or PBMCs came the material, which was cDNA or gDNA.

This CDR3 is built from 14 residues. The V end was cut by 8 bases, the J end by 0 bases, with 11 bases between. Looked up from germline, CDR1 is SGHTA and CDR2 is FQGTGA. The chain links TRBV7-3 to TRBJ2-1; D possibly corresponds to TRBD2 (6 bases). The source material was peripheral blood. This receptor was obtained from a man in his sixties with acute or convalescent COVID-19. The CDR3 sequence: CASGPGGSYNEQFF. The CDR3, as DNA: TGTGCCAGCGGACCCGGGGGCTCCTACAATGAGCAGTTCTTC.